This TCR beta chain was obtained from a study of T cell changes during pregnancy in multiple sclerosis (dated by TCRdb to about 2019). Study-wide context: Changes in the T cell repertoire over the course of pregnancy were examined in this study in women with multiple sclerosis.

On this clone itself: Its antigen is currently not known. Qualities for individual bases were not recorded, and no much larger clone is one base off.

The library was generated by the immunoSEQ multiplex PCR assay. Entries here come from immuneACCESS through TCRdb and include only in-frame sequences with V and J called. Some clones fail to appear in such tables; in the studies checked, an unresolved V gene covers under half of the shortfall, and the cause of the remainder is unknown. The sample includes about 29,000 clones, with approximately 94% observed a single time. The biggest ten clones account for 5% to 6% of the sample. The CDR3 contains 16 residues, cysteine and phenylalanine counted. Only the CDR3 part of the read is kept: 48 bases, read in frame from the first base. In the germline V gene, CDR1 corresponds to SGDLS and CDR2 to YYNGEE. Trimming removed 0 bases from V and 2 bases from J, leaving 12 bases between the germline ends.

The sequenced sample was CD8+ T cells from peripheral blood mononuclear cells, obtained before pregnancy. This TCR came from a female donor with multiple sclerosis, enrolled in a pregnancy study. The chain is made from TRBV9 and TRBJ1-3, with TRBD1 as a weak D call on 5 bases. For the CDR3, the sequence is CASSVGEGRTGNTIYF. The DNA sequence follows: TGTGCCAGCAGCGTAGGGGAGGGGAGGACTGGAAACACCATATATTTT. Reference TRBV9 and TRBJ1-3 proteins supply the regions before and after the CDR3; the full variable domain is: DSGVTQTPKHLITATGQRVTLRCSPRSGDLSVYWYQQSLDQGLQFLIQYYNGEERAKGNILERFSAQQFPDLHSELNLSSLELGDSALYFCASSVGEGRTGNTIYFGEGSWLTVV.